This T cell receptor (beta chain) was documented in a study of beta chain features in type 1 diabetes. General study findings and limits: Researchers report that Type 1 diabetes patients had moderately but significantly shorter TCRB CDR3s across all four CD4+ subsets.

TCRB transcripts that were expressed got sequenced, as all of the isolated RNA had been reverse transcribed. Sequenced by immunoSEQ multiplex PCR; TCRdb stores in-frame clones only, minus some. In the table there are 900,000 or so clones, roughly a sixth of which are singletons. Worth noting for this clone: Its antigen remains unidentified.

The CDR3 length is 16 residues. V was clipped by 0 bases and J by 2 bases; unmatched bases: 6. CDR1 is SGDLS, CDR2 YYNGEE, per germline. The source is a woman aged 18 to 35 in good health. The chain recombines TRBV9 with TRBJ2-3, with TRBD2 matching 7 bases. The sample comprised naive CD4+ T cells from blood. The CDR3 spells CASSVVASGYTDTQYF. Written as DNA, the CDR3 is TGTGCCAGCAGCGTAGTCGCTAGCGGATACACAGATACGCAGTATTTT.